What follows are 12 T cell receptor beta chains derived from one specimen sequenced in a study of blood T cell repertoires in COVID-19. Clones were read by immunoSEQ multiplex PCR, and TCRdb kept only the in-frame ones, dropping some. In the table there are some 270,000 clones, around 86% of which are singletons. The sequenced sample consisted of peripheral blood. These receptors were taken from a woman aged 60 to 75 who had recovered from COVID-19.

This clone was picked up one time. This chain links TRBV11-2 with TRBJ1-1; no definite D call. The CDR3 covers 13 residues. CDR1 and CDR2 from the germline V gene are SGHAT and FQNNGV. V dropped 3 bases and J dropped 1 base, with 6 bases sitting between them. CDR3 amino acids: CASSFSRNTEAFF. The CDR3 DNA reads as TGTGCCAGCAGCTTTTCGAGGAACACTGAAGCTTTCTTT.

This chain connects TRBV7-8 to TRBJ2-6; possibly TRBD1 for D (5 bases). V was shortened by 5 bases and J by 0 bases, with 17 bases between the two germline ends. The germline CDR1 and CDR2 sequences are SGHVS and FQNEAQ. This CDR3 has 18 residues. The CDR3 loop reads CASSEIRASSSGANVLTF. The CDR3 bases are TGTGCCAGCAGCGAGATCAGGGCCTCTAGCTCTGGGGCCAACGTCCTGACTTTC. Full variable domain (missing parts from reference TRBV7-8 and TRBJ2-6): GAGVSQSPRYKVAKRGQDVALRCDPISGHVSLFWYQQALGQGPEFLTYFQNEAQLDKSGLPSDRFFAERPEGSVSTLKIQRTQQEDSAVYLCASSEIRASSSGANVLTFGAGSRLTVL.

The chain recombines TRBV19 with TRBJ2-5; a weak D match, TRBD1 (5 bases). The CDR3 totals 15 residues. Trimming shortened V by 5 bases and J by 5 bases, and 18 bases separated the two germline ends. Germline lookup yields CDR1 LNHDA and CDR2 SQIVND (reference sequence). CDR3 residues: CASSPRGQNRETQYF. The CDR3 DNA reads TGTGCCAGTAGTCCAAGGGGTCAAAATCGGGAGACCCAGTACTTC. The variable domain in full, completed from reference TRBV19 and TRBJ2-5, reads DGGITQSPKYLFRKEGQNVTLSCEQNLNHDAMYWYRQDPGQGLRLIYYSQIVNDFQKGDIAEGYSVSREKKESFPLTVTSAQKNPTAFYLCASSPRGQNRETQYFGPGTRLLVL.

Concerning this clone: Relative to the germline gene, one junction end is altered; a read error may explain this. J is TRBJ2-5 and V is TRBV7-2; 7 positions match TRBD1. This CDR3 comprises 13 residues. CDR1 SGHTA and CDR2 FQGNSA come from the germline V gene. CDR3 sequence reads: CASSLGGWETQYF. In nucleotides, the CDR3 is TGTGCCAGCAGTTTAGGGGGCTGGGAGACCCAGTACTTC.

The J gene is TRBJ2-2, the V gene TRBV9; TRBD1 matches at 8 bases. This CDR3 region has 18 residues. The germline CDR1 and CDR2 sequences are SGDLS and YYNGEE. The V gene end was trimmed by 3 bases and the J gene end by 3 bases; junction bases not matched to a gene: 13. The CDR3 nucleotides read TGTGCCAGCAGCGAACCCAGACAGGGGACCATAGACACCGGGGAGCTGTTTTTT. Amino acid sequence: CASSEPRQGTIDTGELFF.

V and J are TRBV2 and TRBJ1-6; perhaps TRBD1 as D (5 bases). Per the germline V gene, CDR1 is SNHLY and CDR2 is FYNNEI. Trimming left V 5 bases short and J 10 bases short, with 15 bases between. The CDR3 contains 14 residues. The CDR3 spells CASSREGDSSPLHF. CDR3 sequence (DNA): TGTGCCAGCAGTCGAGAAGGGGATAGCTCACCCCTCCACTTT.

This clone showed up just a few times. The chain recombines TRBV10-3 with TRBJ2-1; D may be TRBD2 (7 bases). Trimming cost V 2 bases and J 2 bases, with 10 bases left between them. The CDR3 is 15 residues long. The germline V gene encodes CDR1 ENHRY and CDR2 SYGVKD. The CDR3, as DNA: TGTGCCATCAGTGAGAGGGGGGGAACCTACAATGAGCAGTTCTTC. Translating gives CAISERGGTYNEQFF.

The chain recombines TRBV7-9 with TRBJ1-1; 7 bases align to TRBD1. This CDR3 spans 14 amino acids. The V and J ends lost 5 bases and 5 bases, in that order; junction bases with no gene match: 8. Per germline, CDR1 SEHNR and CDR2 FQNEAQ (reference sequence). The CDR3 region is CASSAGQVITEAFF. The CDR3 DNA is TGTGCCAGCAGCGCTGGACAGGTGATAACTGAAGCTTTCTTT.

The chain is built from TRBV28 and TRBJ2-7; 8 bases map to TRBD2. V lost 1 base, J lost 7 bases, and 3 bases stayed unmatched. This CDR3 is built from 13 residues. Germline V gene sequence: CDR1 MDHEN, CDR2 SYDVKM. The CDR3, as DNA: TGTGCCAGCAGTTTATTGGCTAGCGGGGAGCAGTACTTC. Translating gives CASSLLASGEQYF.

The chain carries TRBV18 and TRBJ1-2, with 7 positions matching TRBD1. Losses at the gene ends were 1 base for V and 2 bases for J; bases not matched to a gene: 1. The germline V gene encodes CDR1 KGHSH and CDR2 LQKENI. The CDR3 loop spans 14 amino acids. The CDR3 nucleotides read TGTGCCAGCTCACCACTGGACAGGAACTATGGCTACACCTTC. This translates into CASSPLDRNYGYTF.

This clone was picked up a small number of times. The CDR3 loop reads CASSPPVSRDNQPQHF. Written as DNA, the CDR3 is TGTGCCAGCTCACCACCGGTCAGCAGGGACAATCAGCCCCAGCATTTT. The V gene is TRBV18, the J gene TRBJ1-5, with a weak D call TRBD1 (5 bases). The CDR3 covers 16 residues. V lost 0 bases to trimming and J lost 3 bases, with 12 bases between them. CDR1 is KGHSH, CDR2 LQKENI, per germline.

V is TRBV7-2 and J is TRBJ2-5; the match to TRBD1 covers 11 bases. This CDR3 has 14 amino acids. From germline, CDR1 is SGHTA and CDR2 FQGNSA. Trimming at V came to 8 bases and at J to 4 bases, leaving 6 bases not matched to a gene. CDR3 nucleotide sequence: TGTGCCAGCGCCTCCGGGACAGGGGGAGAGACCCAGTACTTC. Translation gives CASASGTGGETQYF.